This T cell receptor (beta chain) emerged from a study of blood T cell repertoires in COVID-19. The repertoire was sequenced with immunoSEQ multiplex PCR; TCRdb's copy has only in-frame clones and lacks some. The sample gives under 250,000 clones, about 86% of which show up once; about 8.9% is in the top ten. There are 15 residues in the CDR3. The germline gives CDR1 MDHEN, CDR2 SYDVKM. V shed 7 bases, J shed 2 bases, and the junction held 11 bases outside the gene matches. The TCR originated in a woman in her 50s with acute COVID-19. Material for sequencing was PBMCs or T cells enriched from blood (not recorded which). V is TRBV28 and J is TRBJ2-7; 7 bases align to TRBD2. The CDR3 coding sequence is TGTGCCAGCACCCCGTCTAGCGGATTGACCTACGAGCAGTACTTC. The encoded protein is CASTPSSGLTYEQYF.